This TCR beta chain came from a study of T cell repertoires in cytomegalovirus infection. Study details: Public signatures in TCR beta pointed to CMV infection and matching HLA type.

TCRdb independently ran MiXCR on the reads; one entry per CDR3 protein. Of roughly 200,000 distinct CDR3 sequences in the sample, more than 9% were seen once. Overall study findings and caveats: CMV carriers having the relevant HLA were flagged by cumulative public TCR beta family frequency. CMV-specific TCR beta clonotypes restricted by HLA-C dominated the ex vivo response.

This CDR3 has 8 amino acids. Germline CDR1 and CDR2: DFQATT and SNEGSKA (reference sequence). V shed 7 bases and J shed 4 bases, with 1 base lying between them. In the case of this clonotype: Its specificity is unknown.

The chain links TRBV20-1 to TRBJ1-2; D not resolved. Sequencing was performed on PBMCs. The receptor comes from a human donor in good health (CMV status not recorded). Some clones in this sample may be carry-over from other donors' samples. Here the CDR3 DNA reads TGCAGTGGCTATGGCTACACCTTC. Translation: CSGYGYTF.